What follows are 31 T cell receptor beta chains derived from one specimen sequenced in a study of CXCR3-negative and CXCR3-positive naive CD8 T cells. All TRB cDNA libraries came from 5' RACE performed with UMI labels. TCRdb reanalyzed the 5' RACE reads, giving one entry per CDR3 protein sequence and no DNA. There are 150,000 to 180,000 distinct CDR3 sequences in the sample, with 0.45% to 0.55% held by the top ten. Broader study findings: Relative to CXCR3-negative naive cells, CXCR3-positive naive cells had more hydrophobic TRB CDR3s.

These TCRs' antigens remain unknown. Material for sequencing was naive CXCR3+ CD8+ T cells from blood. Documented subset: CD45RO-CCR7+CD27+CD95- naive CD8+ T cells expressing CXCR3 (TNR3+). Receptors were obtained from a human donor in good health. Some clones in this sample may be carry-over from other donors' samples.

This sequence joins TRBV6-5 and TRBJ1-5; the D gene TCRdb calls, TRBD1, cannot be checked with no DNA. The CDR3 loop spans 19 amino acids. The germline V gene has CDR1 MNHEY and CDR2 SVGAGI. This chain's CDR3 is CASSGGPESTNYSNQPQHF.

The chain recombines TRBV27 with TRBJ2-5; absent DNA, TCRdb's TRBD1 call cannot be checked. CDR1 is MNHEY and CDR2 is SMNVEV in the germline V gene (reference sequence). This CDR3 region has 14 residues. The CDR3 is CASGGTGVQETQYF.

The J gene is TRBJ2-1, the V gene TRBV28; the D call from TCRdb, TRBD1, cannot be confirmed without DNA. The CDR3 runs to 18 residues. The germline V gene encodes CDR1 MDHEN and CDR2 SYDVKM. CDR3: CASSSTYLTGLSYNEQFF.

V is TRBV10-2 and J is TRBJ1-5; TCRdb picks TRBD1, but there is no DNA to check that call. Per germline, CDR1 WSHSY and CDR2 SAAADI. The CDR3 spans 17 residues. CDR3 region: CASSEGQGAGRNQPQHF.

CDR3 in amino acids: CASSAQGENTGELFF. V and J are TRBV9 and TRBJ2-2; TCRdb calls TRBD1, which cannot be checked without DNA. Germline loops: CDR1 SGDLS, CDR2 YYNGEE. The CDR3 has 15 amino acids. The full variable domain, with the rest looked up from reference TRBV9 and TRBJ2-2, is DSGVTQTPKHLITATGQRVTLRCSPRSGDLSVYWYQQSLDQGLQFLIQYYNGEERAKGNILERFSAQQFPDLHSELNLSSLELGDSALYFCASSAQGENTGELFFGEGSRLTVL.

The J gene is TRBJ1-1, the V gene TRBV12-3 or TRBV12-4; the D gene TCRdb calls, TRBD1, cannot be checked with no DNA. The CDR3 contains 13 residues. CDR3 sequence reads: CASSDRGRAEAFF.

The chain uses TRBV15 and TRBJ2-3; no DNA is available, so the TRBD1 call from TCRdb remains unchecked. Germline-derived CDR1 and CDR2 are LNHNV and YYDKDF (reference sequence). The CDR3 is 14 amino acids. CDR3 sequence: CASTLGVSTDTQYF.

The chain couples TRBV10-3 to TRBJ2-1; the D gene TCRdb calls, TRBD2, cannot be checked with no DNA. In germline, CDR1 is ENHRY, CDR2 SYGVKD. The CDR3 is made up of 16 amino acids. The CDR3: CAVRELAGGPNNEQFF.

CDR3 amino acids: CASSLRGSGAHQETQYF. The chain is built from TRBV12-3 or TRBV12-4 and TRBJ2-5; no DNA is available, so the TRBD2 call from TCRdb remains unchecked. CDR3 length equals 17 residues.

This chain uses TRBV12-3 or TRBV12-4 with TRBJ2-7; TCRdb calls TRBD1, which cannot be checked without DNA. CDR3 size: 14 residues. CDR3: CASSEQGFSYEQYF.

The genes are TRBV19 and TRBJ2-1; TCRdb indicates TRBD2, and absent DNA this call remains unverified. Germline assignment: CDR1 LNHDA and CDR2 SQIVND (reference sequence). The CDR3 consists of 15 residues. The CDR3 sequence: CASSLSAGEINEQFF.

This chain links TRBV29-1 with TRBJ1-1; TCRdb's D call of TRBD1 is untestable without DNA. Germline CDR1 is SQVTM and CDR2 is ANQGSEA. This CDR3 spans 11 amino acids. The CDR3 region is CSVHRGGEAFF.

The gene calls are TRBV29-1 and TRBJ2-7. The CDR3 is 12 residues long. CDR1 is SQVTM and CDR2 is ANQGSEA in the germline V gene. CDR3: CSVEDPTSEQYF.

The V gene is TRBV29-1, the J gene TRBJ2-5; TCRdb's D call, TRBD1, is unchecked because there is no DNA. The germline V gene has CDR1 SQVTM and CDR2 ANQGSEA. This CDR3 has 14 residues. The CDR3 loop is CSVEGQTYQETQYF.

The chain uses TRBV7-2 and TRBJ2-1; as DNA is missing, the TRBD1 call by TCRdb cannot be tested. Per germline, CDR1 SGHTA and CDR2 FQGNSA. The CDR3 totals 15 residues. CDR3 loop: CASLEDREYYNEQFF.

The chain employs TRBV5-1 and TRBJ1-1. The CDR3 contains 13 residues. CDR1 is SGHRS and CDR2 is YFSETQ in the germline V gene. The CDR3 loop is CASSLGSDTEAFF. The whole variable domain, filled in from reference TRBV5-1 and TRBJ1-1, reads KAGVTQTPRYLIKTRGQQVTLSCSPISGHRSVSWYQQTPGQGLQFLFEYFSETQRNKGNFPGRFSGRQFSNSRSEMNVSTLELGDSALYLCASSLGSDTEAFFGQGTRLTVV.

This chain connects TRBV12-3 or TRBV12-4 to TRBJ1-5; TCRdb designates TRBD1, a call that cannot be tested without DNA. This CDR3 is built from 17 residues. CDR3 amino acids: CASSVHLGLGGNQPQHF.

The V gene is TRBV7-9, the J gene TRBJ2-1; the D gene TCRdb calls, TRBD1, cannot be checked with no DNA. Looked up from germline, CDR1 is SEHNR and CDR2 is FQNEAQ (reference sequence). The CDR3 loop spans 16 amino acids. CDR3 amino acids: CASDQGAGFEYNEQFF.

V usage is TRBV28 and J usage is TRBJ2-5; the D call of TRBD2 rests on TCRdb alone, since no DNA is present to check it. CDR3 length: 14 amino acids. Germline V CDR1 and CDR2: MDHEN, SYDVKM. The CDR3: CASSLGLAVETQYF.

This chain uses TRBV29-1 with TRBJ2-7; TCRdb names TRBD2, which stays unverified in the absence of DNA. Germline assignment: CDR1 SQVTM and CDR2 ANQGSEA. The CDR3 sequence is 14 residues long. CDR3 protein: CSVEDPRRGYEQYF.

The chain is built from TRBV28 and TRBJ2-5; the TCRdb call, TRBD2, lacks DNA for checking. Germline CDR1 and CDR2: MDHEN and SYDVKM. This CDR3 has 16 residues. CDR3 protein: CASSLILVALQETQYF.

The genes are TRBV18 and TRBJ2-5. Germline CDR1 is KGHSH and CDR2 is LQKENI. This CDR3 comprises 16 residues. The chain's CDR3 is CASSPYAVESQETQYF.

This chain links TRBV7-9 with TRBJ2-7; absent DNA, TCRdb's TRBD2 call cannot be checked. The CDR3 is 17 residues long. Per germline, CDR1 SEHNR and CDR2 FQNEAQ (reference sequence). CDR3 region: CASSLGLAGEFSYEQYF.

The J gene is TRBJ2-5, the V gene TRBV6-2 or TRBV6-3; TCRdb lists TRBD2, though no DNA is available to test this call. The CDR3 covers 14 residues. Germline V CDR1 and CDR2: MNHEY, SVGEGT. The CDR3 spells CASSGTSGQETQYF.

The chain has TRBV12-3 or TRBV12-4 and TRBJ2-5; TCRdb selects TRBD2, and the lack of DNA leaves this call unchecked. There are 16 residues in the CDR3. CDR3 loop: CASSLSSGGGQETQYF.

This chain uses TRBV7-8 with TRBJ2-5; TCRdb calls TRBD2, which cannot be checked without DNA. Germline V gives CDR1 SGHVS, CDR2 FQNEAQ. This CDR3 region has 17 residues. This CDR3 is CASSPSSAGEARETQYF.

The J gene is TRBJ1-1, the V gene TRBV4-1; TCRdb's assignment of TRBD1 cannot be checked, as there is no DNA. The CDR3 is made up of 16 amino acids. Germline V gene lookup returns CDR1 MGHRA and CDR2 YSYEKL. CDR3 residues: CASSQDSGGMNTEAFF.

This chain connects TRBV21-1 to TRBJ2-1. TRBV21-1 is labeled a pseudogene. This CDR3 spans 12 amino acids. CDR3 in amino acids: CASSSKYFRQFF.

CDR3 sequence reads: CASSQGLGAYSGNTIYF. This rearrangement joins TRBV14 to TRBJ1-3. The CDR3 contains 17 residues. The germline CDR1 and CDR2 sequences are SGHDN and FVKESK.

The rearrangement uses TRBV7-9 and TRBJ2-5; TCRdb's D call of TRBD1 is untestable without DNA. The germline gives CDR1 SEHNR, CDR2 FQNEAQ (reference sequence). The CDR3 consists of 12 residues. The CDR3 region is CASRSPIETQYF.

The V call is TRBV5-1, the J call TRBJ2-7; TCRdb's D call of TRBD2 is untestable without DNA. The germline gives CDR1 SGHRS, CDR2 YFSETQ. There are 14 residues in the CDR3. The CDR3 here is CASSLGLARLEQYF.